Ten or more counts support the clone carrying this TCR beta chain. A TCRbeta library incorporating unique molecular identifiers was prepared. From the PCR reads, TCRdb called clonotypes with MiXCR, one entry per CDR3 protein. The sample consists of 190,000 or so distinct CDR3 sequences, roughly 6.8% of them appearing once. The data originate from a study of T-cell reconstitution after alpha-beta-depleted transplantation in children. Per the germline V gene, CDR1 is DFQATT and CDR2 is SNEGSKA (reference sequence). The CDR3 spans 16 residues. The V gene end was trimmed by 1 base and the J gene end by 6 bases; junction bases not matched to a gene: 10.

The rearrangement links TRBV20-1 to TRBJ1-5; 9 bases line up with TRBD1. The TCR originated in a human donor who donated a stem cell graft to a child with Wiskott-Aldrich syndrome. The specimen comprised PBMCs from the stem cell graft donor, sampled from the stem cell graft. DNA of the CDR3: TGCAGTGCTAGAGGTGGTTGGACAGGGGTTATTCAGCCCCAGCATTTT. Protein sequence: CSARGGWTGVIQPQHF.